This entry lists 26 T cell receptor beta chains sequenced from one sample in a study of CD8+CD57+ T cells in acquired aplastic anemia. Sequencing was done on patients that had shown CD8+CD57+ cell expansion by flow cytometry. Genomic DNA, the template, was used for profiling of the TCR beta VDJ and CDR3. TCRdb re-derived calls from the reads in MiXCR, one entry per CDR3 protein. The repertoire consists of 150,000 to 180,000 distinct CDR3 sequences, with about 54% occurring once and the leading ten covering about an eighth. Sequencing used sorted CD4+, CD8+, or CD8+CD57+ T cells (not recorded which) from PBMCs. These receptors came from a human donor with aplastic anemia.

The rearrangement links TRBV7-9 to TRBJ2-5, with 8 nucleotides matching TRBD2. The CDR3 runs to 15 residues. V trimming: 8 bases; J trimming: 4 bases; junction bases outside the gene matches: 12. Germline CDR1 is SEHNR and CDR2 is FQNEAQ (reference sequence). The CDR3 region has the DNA TGTGCCAGCGCCGGGTCGGGGGGGCAGAGAGAGACCCAGTACTTC. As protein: CASAGSGGQRETQYF. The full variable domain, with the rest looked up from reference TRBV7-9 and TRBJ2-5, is DTGVSQNPRHKITKRGQNVTFRCDPISEHNRLYWYRQTLGQGPEFLTYFQNEAQLEKSRLLSDRFSAERPKGSFSTLEIQRTEQGDSAMYLCASAGSGGQRETQYFGPGTRLLVL.

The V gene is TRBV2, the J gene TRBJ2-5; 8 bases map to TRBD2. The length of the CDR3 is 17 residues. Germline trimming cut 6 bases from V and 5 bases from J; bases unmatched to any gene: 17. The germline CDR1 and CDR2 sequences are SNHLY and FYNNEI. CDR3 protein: CASSLRTSPQKGETQYF. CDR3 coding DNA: TGTGCCAGCAGCCTCCGGACTAGCCCACAGAAGGGGGAGACCCAGTACTTC.

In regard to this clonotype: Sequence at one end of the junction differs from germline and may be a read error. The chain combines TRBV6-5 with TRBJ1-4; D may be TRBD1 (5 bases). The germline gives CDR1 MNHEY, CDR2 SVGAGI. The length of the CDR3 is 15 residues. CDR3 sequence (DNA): TGTGCCAGCAGTTACTCCGGCGACAGAAATGGAAAACTGTTTTTT. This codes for CASSYSGDRNGKLFF.

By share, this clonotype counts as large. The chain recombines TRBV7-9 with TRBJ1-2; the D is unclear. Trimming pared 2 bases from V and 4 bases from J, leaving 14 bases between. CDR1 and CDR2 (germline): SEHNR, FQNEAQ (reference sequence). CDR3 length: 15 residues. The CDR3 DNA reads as TGTGCCAGCAGCTTATGGACCCAGAAGGGCTATGGCTACACCTTC. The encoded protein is CASSLWTQKGYGYTF.

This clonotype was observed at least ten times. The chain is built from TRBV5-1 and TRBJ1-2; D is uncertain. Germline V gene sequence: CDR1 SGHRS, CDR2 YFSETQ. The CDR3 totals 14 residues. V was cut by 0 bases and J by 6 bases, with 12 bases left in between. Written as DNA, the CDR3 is TGCGCCAGCAGCTTGGAAGGTGACTGGGATGGCTACACCTTC. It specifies CASSLEGDWDGYTF.

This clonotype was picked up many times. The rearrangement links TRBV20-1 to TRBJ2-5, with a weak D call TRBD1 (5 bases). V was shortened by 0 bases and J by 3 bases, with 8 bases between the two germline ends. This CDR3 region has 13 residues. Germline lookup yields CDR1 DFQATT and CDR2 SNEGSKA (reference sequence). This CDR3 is CSARDLGEETQYF. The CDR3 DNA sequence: TGCAGTGCTAGAGATCTAGGGGAAGAGACCCAGTACTTC.

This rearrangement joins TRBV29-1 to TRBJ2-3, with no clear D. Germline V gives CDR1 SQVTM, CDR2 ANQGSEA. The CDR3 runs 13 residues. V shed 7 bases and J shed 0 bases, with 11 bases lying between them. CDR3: CSARHESTDTQYF. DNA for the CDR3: TGCAGCGCCCGGCATGAGAGCACAGATACGCAGTATTTT.

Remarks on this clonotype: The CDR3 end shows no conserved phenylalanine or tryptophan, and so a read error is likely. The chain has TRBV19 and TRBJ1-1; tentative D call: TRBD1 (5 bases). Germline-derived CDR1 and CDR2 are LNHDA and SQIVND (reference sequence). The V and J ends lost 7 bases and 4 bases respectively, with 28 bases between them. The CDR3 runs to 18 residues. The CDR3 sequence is CASNTRAPLQADSTEAFY. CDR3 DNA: TGTGCCAGTAATACACGGGCACCCCTACAGGCGGATAGCACTGAAGCTTTCTAT.

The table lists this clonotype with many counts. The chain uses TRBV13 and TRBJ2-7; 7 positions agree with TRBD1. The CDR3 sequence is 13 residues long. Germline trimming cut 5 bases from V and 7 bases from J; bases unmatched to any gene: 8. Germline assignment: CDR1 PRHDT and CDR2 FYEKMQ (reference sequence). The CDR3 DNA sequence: TGTGCCAGCAGCCTCGGACAGGCGACGGAGCAGTACTTC. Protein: CASSLGQATEQYF. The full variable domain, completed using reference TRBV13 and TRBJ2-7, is AAGVIQSPRHLIKEKRETATLKCYPIPRHDTVYWYQQGPGQDPQFLISFYEKMQSDKGSIPDRFSAQQFSDYHSELNMSSLELGDSALYFCASSLGQATEQYFGPGTRLTVT.

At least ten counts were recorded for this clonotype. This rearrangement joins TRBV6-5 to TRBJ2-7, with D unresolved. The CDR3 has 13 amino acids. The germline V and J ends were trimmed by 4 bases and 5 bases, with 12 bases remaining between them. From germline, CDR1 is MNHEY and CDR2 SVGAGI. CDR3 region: CASSFTVMDEQYF. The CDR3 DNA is TGTGCCAGCAGTTTTACGGTAATGGACGAGCAGTACTTC.

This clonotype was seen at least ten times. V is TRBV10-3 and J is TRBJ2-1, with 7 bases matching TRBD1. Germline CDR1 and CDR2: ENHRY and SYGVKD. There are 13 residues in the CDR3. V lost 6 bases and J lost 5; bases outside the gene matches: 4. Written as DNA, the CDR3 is TGTGCCATCAGAACCGGGACAGACAATGAGCAGTTCTTC. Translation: CAIRTGTDNEQFF.

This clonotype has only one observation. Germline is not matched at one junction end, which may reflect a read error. CDR3 sequence (DNA): TGCGCCAGCAGTCGCGAGGGAGGTGGCTACACCTTC. As protein: CASSREGGGYTF. The chain carries TRBV6-2 or TRBV6-3 and TRBJ1-2; D ambiguous. Germline lookup yields CDR1 MNHEY and CDR2 SVGEGT. The CDR3 runs to 12 residues.

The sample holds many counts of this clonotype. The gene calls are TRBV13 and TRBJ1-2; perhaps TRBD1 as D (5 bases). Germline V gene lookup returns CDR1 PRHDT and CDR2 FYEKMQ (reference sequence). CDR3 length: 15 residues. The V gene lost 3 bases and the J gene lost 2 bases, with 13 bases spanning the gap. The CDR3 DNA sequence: TGTGCCAGCAGCTTGGGACGGGCGATGAACTATGGCTACACCTTC. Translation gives CASSLGRAMNYGYTF.

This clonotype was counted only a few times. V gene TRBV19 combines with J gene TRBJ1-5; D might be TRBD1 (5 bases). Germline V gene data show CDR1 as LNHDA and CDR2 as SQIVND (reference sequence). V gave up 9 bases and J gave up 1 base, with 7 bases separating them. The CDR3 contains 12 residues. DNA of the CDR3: TGTGCCAGCCGGGACAGCAATCAGCCCCAGCATTTT. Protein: CASRDSNQPQHF.

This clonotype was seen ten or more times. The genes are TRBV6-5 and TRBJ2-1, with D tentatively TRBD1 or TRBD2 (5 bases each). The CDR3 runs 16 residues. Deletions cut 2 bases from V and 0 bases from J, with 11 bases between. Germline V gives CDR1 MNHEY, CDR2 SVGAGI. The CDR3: CASSYRGRSSYNEQFF. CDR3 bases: TGTGCCAGCAGTTACAGGGGACGGAGCTCCTACAATGAGCAGTTCTTC.

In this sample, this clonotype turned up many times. The CDR3 bases are TGTGCCAGTAGTATTCTCAGCCAGGGTGGTCTCTACGAGCAGTACTTC. It specifies CASSILSQGGLYEQYF. The J gene is TRBJ2-7, the V gene TRBV19; D perhaps matches TRBD1 (5 bases). In germline, CDR1 is LNHDA, CDR2 SQIVND (reference sequence). V dropped 3 bases and J dropped 3 bases, with 18 bases sitting between them. The CDR3 totals 16 residues.

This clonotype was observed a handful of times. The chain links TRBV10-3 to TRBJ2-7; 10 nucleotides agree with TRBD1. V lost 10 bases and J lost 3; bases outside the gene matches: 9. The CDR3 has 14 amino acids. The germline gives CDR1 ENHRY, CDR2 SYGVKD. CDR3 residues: CATGGGTGDYEQYF. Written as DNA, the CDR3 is TGTGCCACAGGGGGAGGGACAGGGGACTACGAGCAGTACTTC.

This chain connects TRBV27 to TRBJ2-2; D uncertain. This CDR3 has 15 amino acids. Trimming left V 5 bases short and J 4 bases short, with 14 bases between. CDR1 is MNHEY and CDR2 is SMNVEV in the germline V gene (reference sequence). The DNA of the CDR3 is TGTGCCAGCAGTCTCGACATGACGATCACCGGGGAGCTGTTTTTT. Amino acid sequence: CASSLDMTITGELFF.

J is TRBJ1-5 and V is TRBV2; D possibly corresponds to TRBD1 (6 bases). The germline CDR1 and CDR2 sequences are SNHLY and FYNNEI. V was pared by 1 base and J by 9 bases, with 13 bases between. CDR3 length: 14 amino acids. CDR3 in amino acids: CASSEEGGPWPQHF. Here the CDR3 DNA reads TGTGCCAGCAGTGAAGAAGGGGGGCCTTGGCCCCAGCATTTT.

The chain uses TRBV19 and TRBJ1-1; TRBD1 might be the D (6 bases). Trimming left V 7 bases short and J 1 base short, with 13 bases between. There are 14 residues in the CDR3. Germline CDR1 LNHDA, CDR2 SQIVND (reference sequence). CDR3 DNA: TGTGCCAGTACCTTCCCACAGGGGAACACTGAAGCTTTCTTT. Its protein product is CASTFPQGNTEAFF.

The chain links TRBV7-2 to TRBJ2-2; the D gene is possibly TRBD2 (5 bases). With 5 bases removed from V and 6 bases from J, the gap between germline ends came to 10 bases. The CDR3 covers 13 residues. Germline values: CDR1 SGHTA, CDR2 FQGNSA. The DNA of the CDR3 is TGTGCCAGCAGCCGGGATGCGCCCGGGGAGCTGTTTTTT. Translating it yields CASSRDAPGELFF.

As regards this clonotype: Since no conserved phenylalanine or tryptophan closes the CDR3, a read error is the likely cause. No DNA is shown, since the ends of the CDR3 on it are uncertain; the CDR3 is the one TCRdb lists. This chain's CDR3 is CASSEGGT. The genes are TRBV6-4 and TRBJ2-1; the table's D call of TRBD1 was not tested on the DNA. Germline lookup yields CDR1 MRHNA and CDR2 SNTAGT. Ends included, the CDR3 has 8 residues.

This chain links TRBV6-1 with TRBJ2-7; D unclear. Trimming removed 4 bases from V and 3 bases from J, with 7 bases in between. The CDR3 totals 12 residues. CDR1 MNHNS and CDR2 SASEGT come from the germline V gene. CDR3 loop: CASSGSGYEQYF. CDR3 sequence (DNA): TGTGCCAGCAGTGGGTCGGGCTACGAGCAGTACTTC.

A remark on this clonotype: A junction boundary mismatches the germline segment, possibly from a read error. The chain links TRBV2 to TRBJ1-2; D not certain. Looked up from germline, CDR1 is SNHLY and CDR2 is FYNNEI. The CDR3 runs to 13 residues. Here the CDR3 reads CATVGGVAEGYIF. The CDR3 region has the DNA TGTGCCACCGTAGGCGGGGTGGCGGAAGGCTACATCTTC.

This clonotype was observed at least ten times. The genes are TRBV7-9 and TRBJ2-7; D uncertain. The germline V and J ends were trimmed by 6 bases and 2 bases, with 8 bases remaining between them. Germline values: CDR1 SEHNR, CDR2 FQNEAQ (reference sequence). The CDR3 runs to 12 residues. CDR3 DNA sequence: TGTGCCAGCAGTTTTCGAACCTACGAGCAGTACTTC. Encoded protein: CASSFRTYEQYF.

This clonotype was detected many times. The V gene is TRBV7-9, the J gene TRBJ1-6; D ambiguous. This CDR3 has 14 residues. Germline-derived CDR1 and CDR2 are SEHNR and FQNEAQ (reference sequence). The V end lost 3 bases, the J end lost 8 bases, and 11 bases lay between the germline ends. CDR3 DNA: TGTGCCAGCAGCTTTGTACGAGGAGATTCACCCCTCCACTTT. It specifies CASSFVRGDSPLHF.